The clone carrying this T cell receptor (beta chain) was observed at least ten times. The data belong to a study of regulatory T cells in long-lasting Graves disease. About the study: Patients with new Graves' disease had used antithyroid drugs below 3 months.

Germline V gene lookup returns CDR1 MGHRA and CDR2 YSYEKL. The V gene lost 1 base and the J gene lost 0 bases, with 14 bases spanning the gap. This CDR3 comprises 17 residues. Time point meaning: newly diagnosed GD, antithyroid drugs for less than 3 months. Scientists built the TCR library using RNA that was extracted from PBMCs. Relying on iRepertoire HTBI primers and Arm-PCR of CDR3 regions, the team built TCR beta libraries. From the multiplex PCR reads, TCRdb called clonotypes with MiXCR, one entry per CDR3 protein. Among 250,000 to 400,000 distinct CDR3 sequences listed, 18% were seen once. The specimen comprised peripheral blood mononuclear cells (PBMCs), sampled at new diagnosis, from a patient treated with antithyroid drugs. This receptor was obtained from a female donor with Graves disease. This chain connects TRBV4-1 to TRBJ2-3; D call uncertain. CDR3 sequence: CASSQVGQRASTDTQYF. Written as DNA, the CDR3 is TGCGCCAGCAGCCAAGTTGGGCAGCGAGCTAGCACAGATACGCAGTATTTT.